This T cell receptor beta chain was found in a study of glioma-infiltrating T cells. Study findings and constraints: Tissue-blood divergence was below expectation in non-neoplastic patients, above in gliomas.

This CDR3 has 14 residues. V gave up 0 bases and J gave up 7 bases, with 10 bases separating them. The germline CDR1 and CDR2 sequences are LGHDT and YNNKEL (reference sequence). This clonotype was detected many times. The antigen remains unidentified. Amplification of TCR alpha and beta CDR3 regions from RNA used iRepertoire nested multiplex PCR. TCRdb recomputed calls from the multiplex PCR reads with MiXCR, one row per CDR3 protein. This table has about 93,000 distinct CDR3 sequences, approximately 39% appearing once. This chain links TRBV3-1 with TRBJ2-1, with TRBD2 as a possible D gene (6 bases). This sequence originates from a human donor with low-grade glioma or glioblastoma, undergoing nonglioma brain surgery, or in good health (not recorded which). Sample: glioma tissue, nonneoplastic brain tissue, or PBMCs (not recorded which). The CDR3 region is CASSQDGRENEQFF. DNA for the CDR3: TGTGCCAGCAGCCAAGATGGACGGGAGAATGAGCAGTTCTTC.